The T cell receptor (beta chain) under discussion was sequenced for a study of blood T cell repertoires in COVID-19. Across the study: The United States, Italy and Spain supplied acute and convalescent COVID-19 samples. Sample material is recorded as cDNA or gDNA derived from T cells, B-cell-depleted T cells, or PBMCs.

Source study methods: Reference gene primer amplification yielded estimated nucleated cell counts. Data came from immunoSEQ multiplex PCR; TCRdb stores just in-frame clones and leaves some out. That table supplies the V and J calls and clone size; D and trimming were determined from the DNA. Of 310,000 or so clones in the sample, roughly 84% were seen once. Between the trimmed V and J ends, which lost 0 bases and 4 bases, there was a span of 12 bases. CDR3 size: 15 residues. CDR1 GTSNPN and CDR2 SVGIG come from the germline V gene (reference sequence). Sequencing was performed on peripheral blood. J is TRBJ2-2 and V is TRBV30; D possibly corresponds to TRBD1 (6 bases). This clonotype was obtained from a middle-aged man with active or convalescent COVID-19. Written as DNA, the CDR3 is TGTGCCTGGAGTGTGGGGGCCGGGGTCACCGGGGAGCTGTTTTTT. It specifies CAWSVGAGVTGELFF. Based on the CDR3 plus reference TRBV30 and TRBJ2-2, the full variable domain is SQTIHQWPATLVQPVGSPLSLECTVEGTSNPNLYWYRQAAGRGLQLLFYSVGIGQISSEVPQNLSASRPQDRQFILSSKKLLLSDSGFYLCAWSVGAGVTGELFFGEGSRLTVL.